The clone carrying this TCR beta chain has only one observation. Its antigen is unidentified. The data are from a study of cytomegalovirus exposure and HLA in healthy donors. Study outcomes and limitations: CMV antigen specificity was confirmed in vitro for three CMV-associated chains.

The length of the CDR3 is 15 residues. V lost 5 bases, J lost 4 bases, and 15 bases lay in between. The germline CDR1 and CDR2 sequences are MNHEY and SVGAGI. Measured with immunoSEQ multiplex PCR; TCRdb has only the in-frame clones, and not every one. The table lists around 150,000 clones, approximately 84% of them singletons. The sample taken for sequencing was PBMCs. This sequence was found in a man aged 30 to 45 in good health and CMV-seropositive. The J gene is TRBJ2-1, the V gene TRBV6-5; D remains ambiguous. The chain's CDR3 is CASSTPRHGYNEQFF. DNA of the CDR3: TGTGCCAGCAGTACTCCGAGACACGGATACAATGAGCAGTTCTTC.